A selection of T cell receptor beta chains follows, all from one sample in a study of shared clonotypes between healthy human individuals. The table came from immunoSEQ multiplex PCR; TCRdb's copy has only in-frame clones and leaves some out. This sample carries some 2.3 million clones, over 90% of them seen once, and the ten largest clones take under 0.45%. The sequencing input was naive CD4+ T cells from PBMCs. The source is a young man in good health. Some clones in this sample may be carry-over from other donors' samples. CDR3s include the opening cysteine and the closing phenylalanine or tryptophan. A D gene is named only where the DNA matches it firmly. Expanded clones get a size class; other rows say once, few or many, or leave the size out.

j_call: TRBJ2-4; v_call: TRBV27; clone_size: -; d_call: -; cdr3_aa: CASSFTQLAKNIQYF; cdr3_nt: TGTGCCAGCAGTTTCACGCAGCTAGCCAAAAACATTCAGTACTTC
j_call: TRBJ2-7; v_call: TRBV7-4; clone_size: -; d_call: -; cdr3_aa: CASPHCGTRQYEQYF; cdr3_nt: TGTGCCAGCCCCCATTGCGGGACTCGACAATACGAGCAGTACTTC
j_call: TRBJ2-7; v_call: TRBV5-6; clone_size: -; d_call: -; cdr3_aa: CASSFRDVTTEQYF; cdr3_nt: TGTGCCAGCAGCTTTCGGGATGTTACTACCGAGCAGTACTTC
j_call: TRBJ1-2; v_call: TRBV29-1; clone_size: -; d_call: -; cdr3_aa: CSVEQGYTF; cdr3_nt: TGCAGCGTTGAGCAGGGCTACACCTTC
j_call: TRBJ2-5; v_call: TRBV2; clone_size: once; d_call: -; cdr3_aa: CASLRETQYF; cdr3_nt: TGTGCCAGCTTACGGGAGACCCAGTACTTC
j_call: TRBJ2-3; v_call: TRBV6-5; clone_size: -; d_call: TRBD2; cdr3_aa: CASTGTSGIPDTQYF; cdr3_nt: TGTGCCAGCACCGGGACTAGCGGGATCCCAGATACGCAGTATTTT
j_call: TRBJ2-7; v_call: TRBV19; clone_size: once; d_call: -; cdr3_aa: CASSPARGPYEQYF; cdr3_nt: TGTGCCAGTAGCCCTGCCCGGGGACCCTACGAGCAGTACTTC
j_call: TRBJ1-1; v_call: TRBV7-2; clone_size: once; d_call: -; cdr3_aa: CASSFGRLNTEAFF; cdr3_nt: TGTGCCAGCAGCTTCGGGCGGTTGAACACTGAAGCTTTCTTT
j_call: TRBJ1-2; v_call: TRBV6-4; clone_size: -; d_call: TRBD1; cdr3_aa: CASSAKPTGEVAGYTF; cdr3_nt: TGTGCCAGCAGTGCAAAGCCCACAGGGGAGGTAGCTGGCTACACCTTC
j_call: TRBJ2-7; v_call: TRBV19; clone_size: -; d_call: -; cdr3_aa: CASSIQGPNTYEQYF; cdr3_nt: TGTGCCAGTAGTATTCAGGGCCCCAACACCTACGAGCAGTACTTC
j_call: TRBJ2-5; v_call: TRBV12-5; clone_size: -; d_call: -; cdr3_aa: CASGKGFQETQYF; cdr3_nt: TGTGCTAGTGGCAAGGGATTCCAAGAGACCCAGTACTTC
j_call: TRBJ2-1; v_call: TRBV7-9; clone_size: -; d_call: TRBD1; cdr3_aa: CASSPRQGRRDEQFF; cdr3_nt: TGTGCCAGCAGCCCCCGACAGGGGAGACGCGATGAGCAGTTCTTC
j_call: TRBJ2-5; v_call: TRBV6-5; clone_size: once; d_call: TRBD2; cdr3_aa: CASSYSLAVRETQYF; cdr3_nt: TGTGCCAGCAGTTACTCTCTAGCGGTGAGAGAGACCCAGTACTTC
j_call: TRBJ1-1; v_call: TRBV15; clone_size: -; d_call: -; cdr3_aa: CATSWGMNTEAFF; cdr3_nt: TGTGCCACCTCATGGGGTATGAACACTGAAGCTTTCTTT
j_call: TRBJ2-7; v_call: TRBV4-1; clone_size: -; d_call: -; cdr3_aa: CASSQGRTSPETNYEQYF; cdr3_nt: TGCGCCAGCAGCCAAGGCCGAACTAGTCCCGAGACCAACTACGAGCAGTACTTC
j_call: TRBJ1-2; v_call: TRBV7-8; clone_size: -; d_call: -; cdr3_aa: CASSLTTAPNYGYTF; cdr3_nt: TGTGCCAGCAGCCTAACGACGGCACCTAACTATGGCTACACCTTC
j_call: TRBJ1-4; v_call: TRBV23-1; clone_size: -; d_call: -; cdr3_aa: CASIRTESNEKLFF; cdr3_nt: TGCGCCAGCATACGGACAGAGTCTAATGAAAAACTGTTTTTT
j_call: TRBJ2-3; v_call: TRBV28; clone_size: -; d_call: TRBD2; cdr3_aa: CASSPSGRALDTQYF; cdr3_nt: TGTGCCAGCAGCCCTAGCGGGAGGGCCCTAGATACGCAGTATTTT
j_call: TRBJ2-7; v_call: TRBV15; clone_size: -; d_call: -; cdr3_aa: CATSRGGARGEQYF; cdr3_nt: TGTGCCACCAGCAGAGGTGGGGCGCGAGGGGAGCAGTACTTC
j_call: TRBJ2-7; v_call: TRBV5-4; clone_size: -; d_call: -; cdr3_aa: CASWPQGSLSYEQYF; cdr3_nt: TGTGCCAGCTGGCCCCAGGGGTCCCTCTCCTACGAGCAGTACTTC
j_call: TRBJ1-2; v_call: TRBV19; clone_size: -; d_call: TRBD1; cdr3_aa: CASSKGQGGGYTF; cdr3_nt: TGTGCCAGTAGTAAGGGACAGGGCGGCGGCTACACCTTC
j_call: TRBJ1-6; v_call: TRBV6-5; clone_size: -; d_call: TRBD1; cdr3_aa: CASTSGGQSPLHF; cdr3_nt: TGTGCCAGCACTTCAGGGGGACAATCACCCCTCCACTTT
j_call: TRBJ2-1; v_call: TRBV15; clone_size: -; d_call: TRBD1; cdr3_aa: CATSRDSAIRDRGHEQFF; cdr3_nt: TGTGCCACCAGCAGAGATTCCGCAATCCGGGACAGGGGGCATGAGCAGTTCTTC
j_call: TRBJ1-4; v_call: TRBV6-1; clone_size: -; d_call: -; cdr3_aa: CASSDDPNEKLFF; cdr3_nt: TGTGCCAGCAGTGACGACCCGAATGAAAAACTGTTTTTT
j_call: TRBJ2-1; v_call: TRBV4-3; clone_size: -; d_call: TRBD1; cdr3_aa: CASSQEDRAYNEQFF; cdr3_nt: TGCGCCAGCAGCCAAGAAGACAGGGCCTACAATGAGCAGTTCTTC
j_call: TRBJ1-1; v_call: TRBV7-9; clone_size: -; d_call: -; cdr3_aa: CASSRLGQGLYTEAFF; cdr3_nt: TGTGCCAGCAGCCGCCTAGGCCAGGGCCTTTACACTGAAGCTTTCTTT
j_call: TRBJ2-2; v_call: TRBV6-1; clone_size: -; d_call: -; cdr3_aa: CASREGLQTGELFF; cdr3_nt: TGTGCCAGCAGGGAGGGACTGCAGACCGGGGAGCTGTTTTTT
j_call: TRBJ2-7; v_call: TRBV25-1; clone_size: -; d_call: -; cdr3_aa: CASSRPGSSYEQYF; cdr3_nt: TGTGCCAGCAGCCGACCCGGGAGCTCCTACGAGCAGTACTTC
j_call: TRBJ1-4; v_call: TRBV15; clone_size: -; d_call: TRBD1; cdr3_aa: CATSLDRVQKLFF; cdr3_nt: TGTGCCACCAGCCTAGACAGGGTACAGAAACTGTTTTTT
j_call: TRBJ2-1; v_call: TRBV28; clone_size: -; d_call: TRBD2; cdr3_aa: CASTAVGGSYNEQFF; cdr3_nt: TGTGCCAGCACCGCTGTGGGGGGGTCCTACAATGAGCAGTTCTTC
j_call: TRBJ2-7; v_call: TRBV15; clone_size: -; d_call: -; cdr3_aa: CATSRASRLAVHEQYF; cdr3_nt: TGTGCCACCAGCAGAGCTAGTAGGCTAGCTGTCCACGAGCAGTACTTC
j_call: TRBJ2-7; v_call: TRBV7-7; clone_size: -; d_call: -; cdr3_aa: CASSPQGAPHEQYF; cdr3_nt: TGTGCCAGCAGCCCCCAAGGAGCACCCCACGAGCAGTACTTC
j_call: TRBJ2-7; v_call: TRBV7-9; clone_size: -; d_call: TRBD2; cdr3_aa: CASSPARGASGVRVYEQYF; cdr3_nt: TGTGCCAGCAGCCCCGCCCGAGGGGCTAGCGGGGTCCGGGTCTACGAGCAGTACTTC
j_call: TRBJ1-1; v_call: TRBV2; clone_size: -; d_call: TRBD1; cdr3_aa: CASSPTPTGITEAFF; cdr3_nt: TGTGCCAGCAGCCCGACGCCGACAGGGATTACTGAAGCTTTCTTT
j_call: TRBJ1-5; v_call: TRBV19; clone_size: -; d_call: TRBD1; cdr3_aa: CASTRGTVGRQPQHF; cdr3_nt: TGTGCCAGTACCAGGGGGACAGTCGGAAGGCAGCCCCAGCATTTT
j_call: TRBJ1-5; v_call: TRBV7-2; clone_size: -; d_call: -; cdr3_aa: CASSPPGQPQHF; cdr3_nt: TGTGCCAGCAGCCCACCCGGGCAGCCCCAGCATTTT
j_call: TRBJ2-5; v_call: TRBV28; clone_size: -; d_call: -; cdr3_aa: CASKKRDIFQETQYF; cdr3_nt: TGTGCCAGCAAAAAAAGGGACATTTTCCAAGAGACCCAGTACTTC